The 12 T cell receptor beta chains presented below share a single source sample, sequenced in a study of long-term antiretroviral therapy in people with HIV. Running of the v3.0 immunoSEQ assay took place at survey level. The method was immunoSEQ multiplex PCR; TCRdb's version includes in-frame clones alone and lacks a portion of them. There are 15,000 or so clones in the sample; roughly 90% occur only once, and 10% to 15% lies in the top ten. Here the sequenced sample was unsorted PBMCs, taken 0.6 years after starting antiretroviral therapy. The source is a woman aged 40 to 55 with HIV.

This clone was observed a single time. This chain links TRBV25-1 with TRBJ2-3; the match to TRBD1 covers 7 bases. This CDR3 contains 13 residues. Germline loops: CDR1 MGHDK, CDR2 SYGVNS. V lost 5 bases, J lost 3 bases, and 2 bases stayed unmatched. The chain's CDR3 is CASSRQGTDTQYF. In DNA, the CDR3 is TGTGCCAGCAGTCGACAGGGAACAGATACGCAGTATTTT.

CDR3 residues: CASSLRLEGANTIYF. The CDR3 DNA is TGTGCCAGCAGTCTACGACTAGAGGGGGCAAACACCATATATTTT. This chain connects TRBV2 to TRBJ1-3, with 7 positions matching TRBD1. With 5 bases clipped from V and 6 bases from J, the junction kept 10 bases outside the gene matches. Germline V CDR1 and CDR2: SNHLY, FYNNEI. The CDR3 runs to 15 residues.

The chain uses TRBV5-1 and TRBJ2-3; 8 bases are shared with TRBD2. The trim removed 3 bases at V and 4 bases at J, leaving 4 bases unmatched. Germline V CDR1 and CDR2: SGHRS, YFSETQ. The CDR3 runs to 14 residues. The CDR3 nucleotides read TGCGCCAGCAGCTCGGGGGGGCCAGCAGATACGCAGTATTTT. Amino acids: CASSSGGPADTQYF. Filled out from reference TRBV5-1 and TRBJ2-3, the complete variable domain reads KAGVTQTPRYLIKTRGQQVTLSCSPISGHRSVSWYQQTPGQGLQFLFEYFSETQRNKGNFPGRFSGRQFSNSRSEMNVSTLELGDSALYLCASSSGGPADTQYFGPGTRLTVL.

The rearrangement uses TRBV27 and TRBJ2-5; D tentatively reads TRBD1 or TRBD2 (5 bases each). The germline gives CDR1 MNHEY, CDR2 SMNVEV (reference sequence). V dropped 2 bases and J dropped 7 bases, with 11 bases sitting between them. The length of the CDR3 is 13 residues. The CDR3 coding sequence is TGTGCCAGCAGTTTAGAGGGTGGGGGGACCCAGTACTTC. This encodes CASSLEGGGTQYF.

This sequence joins TRBV5-5 and TRBJ1-1; D unclear. Germline-derived CDR1 and CDR2 are SGHKS and YYEKEE (reference sequence). The CDR3 is made up of 13 amino acids. The V end lost 3 bases, the J end lost 6 bases, and 12 bases lay between the germline ends. The CDR3 protein is CASSSDVAAEAFF. DNA for the CDR3: TGTGCCAGCAGCTCGGACGTTGCGGCTGAAGCTTTCTTT. The variable domain in full, with the rest retrieved from reference TRBV5-5 and TRBJ1-1, is DAGVTQSPTHLIKTRGQQVTLRCSPISGHKSVSWYQQVLGQGPQFIFQYYEKEERGRGNFPDRFSARQFPNYSSELNVNALLLGDSALYLCASSSDVAAEAFFGQGTRLTVV.

J is TRBJ1-2 and V is TRBV4-1, with a tentative D call TRBD1 (6 bases). Germline values: CDR1 MGHRA, CDR2 YSYEKL. CDR3 length equals 16 residues. V shed 0 bases and J shed 4 bases, with 15 bases lying between them. The CDR3 coding sequence is TGCGCCAGCAGCCAAGATCGCGGGGGGCCGAGCTATGGCTACACCTTC. Protein: CASSQDRGGPSYGYTF.

The chain links TRBV7-9 to TRBJ2-3; weak D call: TRBD2 (8 bases). CDR1 and CDR2 (germline): SEHNR, FQNEAQ (reference sequence). This CDR3 is built from 16 residues. Trimming took off 5 bases at V and 7 bases at J, with 22 bases between the two ends. CDR3 amino acids: CASSPQRQGGGNTQYF. The CDR3, as DNA: TGTGCCAGCAGCCCCCAGCGACAGGGCGGGGGGAATACGCAGTATTTT.

This chain links TRBV5-6 with TRBJ1-2, with D maybe TRBD1 (6 bases). Trimming pared 6 bases from V and 8 bases from J, leaving 17 bases between. CDR3 length: 13 amino acids. CDR1 and CDR2 (germline): SGHDT, YYEEEE. The DNA of the CDR3 is TGTGCCAGCAACCCAGGGGAGTCGTTCGGCTACACCTTC. Its protein product is CASNPGESFGYTF.

The chain links TRBV30 to TRBJ1-2, with 8 positions matching TRBD1. The V gene end was trimmed by 3 bases and the J gene end by 3 bases; junction bases not matched to a gene: 6. CDR3 length: 14 residues. CDR1 and CDR2 (germline): GTSNPN, SVGIG (reference sequence). This CDR3 reads CAWSAPDRDYGYTF. As DNA, the CDR3 is TGTGCCTGGAGCGCCCCGGACAGGGACTATGGCTACACCTTC.

This rearrangement joins TRBV7-2 to TRBJ2-7, with D possibly matching TRBD2 (5 bases). Germline CDR1 and CDR2: SGHTA and FQGNSA. The CDR3 is 13 residues long. The V end was cut by 5 bases, the J end by 5 bases, with 13 bases between. CDR3 DNA sequence: TGTGCCAGCAGCCTCGCCCCGGGAAACGAGCAGTACTTC. Translation: CASSLAPGNEQYF.

V is TRBV9 and J is TRBJ1-2; 7 bases fit TRBD1. V was pared by 3 bases and J by 10 bases, with 12 bases of the junction left unmatched. Per the germline V gene, CDR1 is SGDLS and CDR2 is YYNGEE. The CDR3 contains 14 residues. The CDR3 sequence: CASSANTADRVYTF. CDR3 nucleotides: TGTGCCAGCAGCGCCAACACAGCTGACAGGGTCTACACCTTC.

This chain connects TRBV9 to TRBJ1-2, with a weak D call TRBD1 (6 bases). V was shortened by 0 bases and J by 3 bases, with 18 bases between the two germline ends. The germline V gene encodes CDR1 SGDLS and CDR2 YYNGEE. CDR3 length equals 17 residues. The CDR3 spells CASSVVDSQGRYYGYTF. CDR3 nucleotide sequence: TGTGCCAGCAGCGTAGTTGACTCTCAGGGGAGATACTATGGCTACACCTTC.